This TCR beta chain was captured in a study of lymphopenia after photon versus proton radiotherapy. Study outcomes and limitations: Oligoclonal CD8+ Temra expansion after nadir drove photon patients' diversity drop. Photon-treated patients lost naive T cells and TCR diversity; proton-treated stayed stable.

V lost 5 bases and J lost 0; bases outside the gene matches: 8. The CDR3 totals 18 residues. Germline V gene sequence: CDR1 SGHTA, CDR2 FQGTGA. With regard to this clone: Antigen: not known.

Using immunoSEQ multiplex PCR, the repertoire was profiled, and TCRdb retains in-frame clones only, with some absent. This table holds approximately 70,000 clones, roughly 87% found once. Material: peripheral blood, obtained from a patient treated with proton-based radiotherapy. This rearrangement joins TRBV7-3 to TRBJ2-3; 13 bases are shared with TRBD2. The source is an elderly man with esophageal cancer. The CDR3 loop is CASSPDLTSGGSTDTQYF. The CDR3 bases are TGTGCCAGCAGCCCAGATTTGACTAGCGGGGGGAGCACAGATACGCAGTATTTT.